This T cell receptor (beta chain) originates from a study of blood T cell repertoires in COVID-19. TCRdb's copy holds only in-frame clones and misses some; the assay was immunoSEQ multiplex PCR. The repertoire holds 250,000 to 350,000 clones, with about nine tenths as singletons. The ends were cut back, 0 bases at V and 8 bases at J, with 10 bases in the middle. This CDR3 has 14 residues. From germline, CDR1 is MNHEY and CDR2 SMNVEV (reference sequence). The sequence came from a woman aged 50 to 60 who had recovered from COVID-19. The chain joins TRBV27 to TRBJ2-2; weak D call: TRBD2 (6 bases). Sequences were obtained from peripheral blood. The CDR3 sequence: CASSLSTSKGELFF. The CDR3 nucleotides are TGTGCCAGCAGTTTATCTACTAGCAAAGGGGAGCTGTTTTTT.